Included here is one T cell receptor (beta chain) sequence, with context. This specimen belongs to a study of blood T cell repertoires in COVID-19. Germline CDR1 SGHRS, CDR2 YFSETQ. This CDR3 contains 20 residues. With 6 bases clipped from V and 6 bases from J, the junction kept 25 bases outside the gene matches. Data came from immunoSEQ multiplex PCR; TCRdb stores just in-frame clones and leaves some out. The profile covers hundreds of thousands of clones, with 87% appearing a single time and approximately 3.1% taken by the ten largest. This chain connects TRBV5-1 to TRBJ2-1; 9 nucleotides match TRBD2. The sequence came from a woman aged 25 to 39 who had recovered from COVID-19. Sequencing was carried out using PBMCs or T cells enriched from blood (not recorded which). The CDR3 sequence: CASTRSTSGLNGLSSNEQFF. Here the CDR3 DNA reads TGCGCCAGCACCCGGAGCACTAGCGGGCTGAATGGTCTAAGTTCCAATGAGCAGTTCTTC.